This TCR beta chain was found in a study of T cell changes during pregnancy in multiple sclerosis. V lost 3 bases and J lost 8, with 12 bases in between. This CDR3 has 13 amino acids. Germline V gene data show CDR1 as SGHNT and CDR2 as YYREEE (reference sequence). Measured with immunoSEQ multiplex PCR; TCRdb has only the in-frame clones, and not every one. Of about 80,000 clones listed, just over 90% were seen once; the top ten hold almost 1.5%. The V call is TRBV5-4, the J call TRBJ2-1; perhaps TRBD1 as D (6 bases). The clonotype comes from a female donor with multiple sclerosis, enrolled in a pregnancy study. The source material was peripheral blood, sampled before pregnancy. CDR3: CASSYRVWDEQFF. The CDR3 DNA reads TGTGCCAGCAGCTACAGGGTTTGGGATGAGCAGTTCTTC.